The T cell receptor beta chain described here comes from a study of shared clonotypes between healthy human individuals. Genomic DNA belonging to each subset was distributed in equal measure over several immunoSEQ plates. Using roughly 200 ng DNA, around 30,000 T cell genomes, the sorted-subset replicate PCRs were run. Only in-frame clones appear in the TCRdb table, and some are missing; sequencing was by immunoSEQ multiplex PCR. Of about 2.1 million clones in the sample, 90% to 95% were seen once. Looked up from germline, CDR1 is SGDLS and CDR2 is YYNGEE. The V end lost 0 bases, the J end lost 2 bases, and 10 bases lay between the germline ends. This CDR3 comprises 15 residues. About this clone: Its antigen remains unidentified.

Naive CD8 isolation took CD45RO-negative cells positively selected for CCR7 and excluded terminally differentiated effector memory CD45RA+ cells. Findings and caveats of the study: Shared clonotypes across all four donors exceeded non-shared ones in generation probability.

The V call is TRBV9, the J call TRBJ2-3; no definite D call. The sequencing input was naive CD8+ T cells from PBMCs. This receptor was identified in a man between 18 and 35 years old in good health. Some clones in this sample may be carry-over from other donors' samples. The CDR3 DNA sequence: TGTGCCAGCAGCGTAGCAAGGGCACACACAGATACGCAGTATTTT. Protein sequence: CASSVARAHTDTQYF.